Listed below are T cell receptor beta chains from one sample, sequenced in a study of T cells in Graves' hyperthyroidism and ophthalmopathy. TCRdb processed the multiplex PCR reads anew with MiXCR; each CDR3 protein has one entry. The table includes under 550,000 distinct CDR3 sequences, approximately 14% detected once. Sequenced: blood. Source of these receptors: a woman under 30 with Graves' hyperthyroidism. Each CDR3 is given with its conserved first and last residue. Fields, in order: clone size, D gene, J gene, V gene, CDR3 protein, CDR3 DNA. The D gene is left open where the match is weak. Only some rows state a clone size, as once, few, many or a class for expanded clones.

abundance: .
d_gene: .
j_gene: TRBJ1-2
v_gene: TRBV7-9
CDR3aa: CASSPPAGGYGYTF
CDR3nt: TGTGCCAGCAGCCCTCCAGCAGGCGGCTATGGCTACACCTTC

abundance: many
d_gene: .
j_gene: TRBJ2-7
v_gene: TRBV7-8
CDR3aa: CASSLRQGHEQYF
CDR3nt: TGTGCCAGCAGCTTACGACAAGGCCACGAGCAGTACTTC

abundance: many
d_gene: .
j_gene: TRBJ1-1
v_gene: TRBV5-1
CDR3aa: CASRDQRVGGLENTEAFF
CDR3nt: TGCGCCAGCAGGGACCAAAGGGTAGGGGGTTTGGAGAACACTGAAGCTTTCTTT

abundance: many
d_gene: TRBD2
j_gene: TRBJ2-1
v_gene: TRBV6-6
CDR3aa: CASSYGSGLYNEQFF
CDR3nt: TGTGCCAGCAGTTACGGTAGCGGGTTGTACAATGAGCAGTTCTTC

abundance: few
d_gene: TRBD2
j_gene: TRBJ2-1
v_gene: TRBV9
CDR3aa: CASSKTSSSGNEQFF
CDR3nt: TGTGCCAGCAGTAAGACTAGCTCTAGTGGGAATGAGCAGTTCTTC

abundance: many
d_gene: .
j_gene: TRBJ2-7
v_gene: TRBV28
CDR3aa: CASRKGTYEQYF
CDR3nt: TGTGCCAGCAGAAAAGGCACCTACGAGCAGTACTTC

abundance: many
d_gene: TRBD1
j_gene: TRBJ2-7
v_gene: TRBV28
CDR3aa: CASRYSEDRGSYEQYF
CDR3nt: TGTGCCAGCAGATACTCGGAGGACAGGGGGTCCTACGAGCAGTACTTC

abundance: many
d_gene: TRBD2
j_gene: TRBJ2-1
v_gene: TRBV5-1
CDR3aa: CASSLTGLGIYNEQFF
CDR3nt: TGCGCCAGCAGCTTGACGGGACTAGGAATTTACAATGAGCAGTTCTTC

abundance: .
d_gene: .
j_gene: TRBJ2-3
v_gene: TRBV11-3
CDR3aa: CASSSGRIYTDTQYF
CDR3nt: TGTGCCAGCAGCTCTGGACGGATATACACAGATACGCAGTATTTT

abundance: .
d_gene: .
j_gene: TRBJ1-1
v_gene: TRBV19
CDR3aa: CASSITALNTEAFF
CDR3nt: TGTGCCAGTAGTATAACAGCCTTGAACACTGAAGCTTTCTTT

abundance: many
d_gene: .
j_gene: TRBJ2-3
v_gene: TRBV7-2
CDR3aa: CASSPGEDTQYF
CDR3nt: TGTGCCAGCAGCCCCGGGGAAGATACGCAGTATTTT

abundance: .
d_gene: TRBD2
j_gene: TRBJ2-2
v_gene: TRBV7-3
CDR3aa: CASSLQLAGGPGELFF
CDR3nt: TGTGCCAGCAGCTTACAACTAGCGGGAGGGCCCGGGGAGCTGTTTTTT

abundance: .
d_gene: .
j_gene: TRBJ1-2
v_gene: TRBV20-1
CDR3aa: CSAVDLGTRNNYGYTF
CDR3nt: TGCAGTGCTGTTGACCTCGGGACACGGAATAACTATGGCTACACCTTC

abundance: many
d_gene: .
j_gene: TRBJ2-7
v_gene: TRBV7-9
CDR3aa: CASSLGPGAPDVQYF
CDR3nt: TGTGCCAGCAGCTTAGGCCCGGGAGCGCCGGATGTGCAGTACTTC

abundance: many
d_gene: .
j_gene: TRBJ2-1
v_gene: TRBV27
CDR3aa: CASSLLAGTFGNEQFF
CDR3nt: TGTGCCAGCAGTTTATTGGCAGGGACCTTCGGTAATGAGCAGTTCTTC

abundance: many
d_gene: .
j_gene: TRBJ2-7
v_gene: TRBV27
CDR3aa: CASSSVAGGFYEQYF
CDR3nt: TGTGCCAGCAGTTCGGTAGCCGGAGGATTCTACGAGCAGTACTTC

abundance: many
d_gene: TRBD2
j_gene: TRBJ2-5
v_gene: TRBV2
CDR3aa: CASSPTSGRGRETQYF
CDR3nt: TGTGCCAGCAGCCCTACTAGCGGGAGAGGTAGGGAGACCCAGTACTTC

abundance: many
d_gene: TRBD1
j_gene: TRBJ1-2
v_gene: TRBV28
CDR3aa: CASSRGTGIGYTF
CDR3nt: TGTGCCAGCAGCCGGGGGACAGGGATTGGCTACACCTTC